This is a list of T cell receptor beta chains from one sample in a study of CD8 T cells in ankylosing spondylitis. TCRdb re-called the 5' RACE reads with MiXCR, one entry per CDR3 protein. The data show 450,000 to 550,000 distinct CDR3 sequences, about 5% seen once. The source material was blood, either unsorted or a sorted T cell fraction (not recorded which). The source is a male donor with ankylosing spondylitis. The CDR3 runs from the conserved cysteine through the conserved F or W. A D gene is named only where the DNA matches it firmly. A clone size is listed for some rows: how often the clone was seen (once, few, many), or a class if it is expanded.

abundance: many
v_gene: TRBV20-1
j_gene: TRBJ2-3
d_gene: NA
CDR3nt: TGCAGTGCTAGAGATAGGAGGAAAGGGAGCACAGATACGCAGTATTTT
CDR3aa: CSARDRRKGSTDTQYF

abundance: many
v_gene: TRBV27
j_gene: TRBJ1-5
d_gene: NA
CDR3nt: TGTGCCAGCAGCCTGAAGCCGTCAAATCAGCCCCAGCATTTT
CDR3aa: CASSLKPSNQPQHF

abundance: many
v_gene: TRBV5-1
j_gene: TRBJ1-6
d_gene: NA
CDR3nt: TGCGCCAGCAGCGCGGGCCCACTCGGTTCACCCCTCCACTTT
CDR3aa: CASSAGPLGSPLHF

abundance: many
v_gene: TRBV12-3/TRBV12-4
j_gene: TRBJ2-5
d_gene: NA
CDR3nt: TGTGCCAGCAGTTTAATAGATTTACAGAGACGAGAAGAGACCCAGTACTTC
CDR3aa: CASSLIDLQRREETQYF

abundance: few
v_gene: TRBV27
j_gene: TRBJ2-1
d_gene: TRBD2
CDR3nt: TGTGCCAGCACTCAAAAGGGACTAGCGGGAGACGCGCAGTTCTTC
CDR3aa: CASTQKGLAGDAQFF

abundance: many
v_gene: TRBV24-1
j_gene: TRBJ2-1
d_gene: NA
CDR3nt: TGTGCCACCAGTGATTTGCGGATCCGCTCCAATGAGCAGTTCTTC
CDR3aa: CATSDLRIRSNEQFF

abundance: many
v_gene: TRBV5-8
j_gene: TRBJ2-1
d_gene: NA
CDR3nt: TGTGCCAGCAGTCCGCAGCCCACACTAACTCATGAGCAGTTCTTC
CDR3aa: CASSPQPTLTHEQFF

abundance: many
v_gene: TRBV20-1
j_gene: TRBJ2-5
d_gene: NA
CDR3nt: TGCAGTGCTAGCAACAGGAATAAAGAGACCCAGTACTTC
CDR3aa: CSASNRNKETQYF

abundance: many
v_gene: TRBV3-1
j_gene: TRBJ1-2
d_gene: NA
CDR3nt: TGTGCCAGCAGCCCGAAGGGGACGCCCCGCGGTGGCTACACCTTC
CDR3aa: CASSPKGTPRGGYTF

abundance: NA
v_gene: TRBV4-2
j_gene: TRBJ2-7
d_gene: TRBD1
CDR3nt: TGTGCCAGCAGCCAACACCCCCGGGGACAGGGGAGATACGAGCAGTACTTC
CDR3aa: CASSQHPRGQGRYEQYF

abundance: many
v_gene: TRBV10-3
j_gene: TRBJ2-3
d_gene: TRBD2
CDR3nt: TGTGCCATCAGTCCGGGACTAGCGGGAGCAGATACGCAGTATTTT
CDR3aa: CAISPGLAGADTQYF

abundance: many
v_gene: TRBV11-2
j_gene: TRBJ2-2
d_gene: NA
CDR3nt: TGTGCCAGCAGTCAGCTTAGACGCGGGGAGCTGTTTTTT
CDR3aa: CASSQLRRGELFF

abundance: many
v_gene: TRBV6-1
j_gene: TRBJ1-1
d_gene: TRBD1
CDR3nt: TGTGCCAGCAGTCCATGGACAGGGGGTATGAACACTGAAGCTTTCTTT
CDR3aa: CASSPWTGGMNTEAFF

abundance: many
v_gene: TRBV29-1
j_gene: TRBJ2-2
d_gene: TRBD1
CDR3nt: TGCAGCGCTAGACAGGGCGGGAACACCGGGGAGCTGTTTTTT
CDR3aa: CSARQGGNTGELFF

abundance: many
v_gene: TRBV7-2
j_gene: TRBJ2-7
d_gene: NA
CDR3nt: TGTGCCAGCAGTTATACAACCTACGGCCCCTACGAGCAGTACTTC
CDR3aa: CASSYTTYGPYEQYF

abundance: many
v_gene: TRBV29-1
j_gene: TRBJ1-5
d_gene: NA
CDR3nt: TGCAGCGTTGCCGGAGACAATCAGCCCCAGCATTTT
CDR3aa: CSVAGDNQPQHF

abundance: many
v_gene: TRBV10-3
j_gene: TRBJ1-2
d_gene: NA
CDR3nt: TGTGCCATCAAGAACCAGGGGTACTATGGCTACACCTTC
CDR3aa: CAIKNQGYYGYTF

abundance: few
v_gene: TRBV5-1
j_gene: TRBJ2-1
d_gene: TRBD1
CDR3nt: TGCGCCAGCAGCGGGGGACAGTATGGCAATGAGCAGTTCTTC
CDR3aa: CASSGGQYGNEQFF

abundance: many
v_gene: TRBV5-1
j_gene: TRBJ2-7
d_gene: NA
CDR3nt: TGCGCCAGCAGCTCTTACCAGGGTGACGAGCAGTACTTC
CDR3aa: CASSSYQGDEQYF

abundance: many
v_gene: TRBV15
j_gene: TRBJ2-3
d_gene: NA
CDR3nt: TGTGCCACCAGCAGACAGGGGAAACTTACAGATACGCAGTATTTT
CDR3aa: CATSRQGKLTDTQYF